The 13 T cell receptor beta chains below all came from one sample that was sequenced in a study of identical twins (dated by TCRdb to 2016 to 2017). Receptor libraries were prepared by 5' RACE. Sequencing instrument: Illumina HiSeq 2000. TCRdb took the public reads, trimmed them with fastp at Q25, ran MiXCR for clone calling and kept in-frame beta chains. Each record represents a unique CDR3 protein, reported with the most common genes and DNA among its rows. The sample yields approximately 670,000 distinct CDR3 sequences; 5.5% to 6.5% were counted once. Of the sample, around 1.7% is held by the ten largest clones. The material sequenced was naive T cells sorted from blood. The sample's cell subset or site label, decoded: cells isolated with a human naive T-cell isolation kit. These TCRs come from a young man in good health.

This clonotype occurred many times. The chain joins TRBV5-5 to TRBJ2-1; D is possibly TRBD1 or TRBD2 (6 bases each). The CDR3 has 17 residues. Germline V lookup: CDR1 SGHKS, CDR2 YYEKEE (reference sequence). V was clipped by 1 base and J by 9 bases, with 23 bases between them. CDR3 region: CASSLNLRGLGGGEQFF. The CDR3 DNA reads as TGTGCCAGCAGCTTGAACCTTCGGGGGCTGGGGGGTGGTGAGCAGTTCTTC.

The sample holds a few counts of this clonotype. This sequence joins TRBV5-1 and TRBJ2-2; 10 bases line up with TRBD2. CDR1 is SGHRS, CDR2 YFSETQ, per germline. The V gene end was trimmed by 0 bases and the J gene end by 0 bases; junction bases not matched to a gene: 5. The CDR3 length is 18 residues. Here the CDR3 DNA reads TGCGCCAGCAGCTTGGGCATAGCGGGGGGCGCGAACACCGGGGAGCTGTTTTTT. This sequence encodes CASSLGIAGGANTGELFF.

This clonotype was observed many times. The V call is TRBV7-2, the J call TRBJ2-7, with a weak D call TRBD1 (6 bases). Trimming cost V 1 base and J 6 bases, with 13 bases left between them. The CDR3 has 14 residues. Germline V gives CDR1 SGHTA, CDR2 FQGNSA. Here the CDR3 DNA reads TGTGCCAGCAGCTTAGAGGCAAGGGACACCGAGCAGTACTTC. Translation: CASSLEARDTEQYF.

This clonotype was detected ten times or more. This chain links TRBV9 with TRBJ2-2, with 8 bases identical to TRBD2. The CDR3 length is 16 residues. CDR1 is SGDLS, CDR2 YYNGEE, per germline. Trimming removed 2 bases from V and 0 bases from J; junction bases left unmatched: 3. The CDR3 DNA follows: TGTGCCAGCAGCGTTAGCGGGATTGCGAACACCGGGGAGCTGTTTTTT. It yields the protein CASSVSGIANTGELFF.

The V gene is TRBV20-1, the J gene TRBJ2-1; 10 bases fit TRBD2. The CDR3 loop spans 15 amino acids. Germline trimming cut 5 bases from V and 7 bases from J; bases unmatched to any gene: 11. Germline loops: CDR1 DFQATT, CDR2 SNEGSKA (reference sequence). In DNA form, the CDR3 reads TGCAGTGCTGGGCGGGCTAGCGGGAGTTTTAATGAGCAGTTCTTC. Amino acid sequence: CSAGRASGSFNEQFF.

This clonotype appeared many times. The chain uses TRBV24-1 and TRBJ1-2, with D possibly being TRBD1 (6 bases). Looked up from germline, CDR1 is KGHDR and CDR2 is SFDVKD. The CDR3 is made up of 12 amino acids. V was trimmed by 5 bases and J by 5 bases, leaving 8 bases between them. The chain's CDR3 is CATSGGQYGYTF. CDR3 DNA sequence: TGTGCCACCAGTGGCGGACAGTATGGCTACACCTTC.

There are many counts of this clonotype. DNA of the CDR3: TGTGCCAGCAGCCACGGACTAGCGGGAGTGTATGAGCAGTTCTTC. It translates to CASSHGLAGVYEQFF. The chain has TRBV11-3 and TRBJ2-1; 13 positions match TRBD2. The CDR3 covers 15 residues. Germline CDR1 and CDR2: SGHNT and YENEEA. V lost 5 bases to trimming and J lost 8 bases; unmatched junction nucleotides: 6.

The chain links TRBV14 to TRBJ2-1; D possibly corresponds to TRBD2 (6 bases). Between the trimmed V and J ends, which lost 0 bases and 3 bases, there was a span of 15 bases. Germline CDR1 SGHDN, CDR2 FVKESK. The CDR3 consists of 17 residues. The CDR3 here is CASSQDYNTGVYNEQFF. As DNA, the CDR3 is TGTGCCAGCAGCCAAGATTATAACACGGGGGTCTACAATGAGCAGTTCTTC.

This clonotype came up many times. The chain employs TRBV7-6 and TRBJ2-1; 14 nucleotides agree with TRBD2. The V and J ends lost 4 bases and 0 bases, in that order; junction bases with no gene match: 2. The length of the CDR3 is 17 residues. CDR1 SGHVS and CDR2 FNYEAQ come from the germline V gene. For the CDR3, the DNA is TGTGCCAGCAGCTGGACTAGCGGGAGGAGCTCCTACAATGAGCAGTTCTTC. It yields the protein CASSWTSGRSSYNEQFF.

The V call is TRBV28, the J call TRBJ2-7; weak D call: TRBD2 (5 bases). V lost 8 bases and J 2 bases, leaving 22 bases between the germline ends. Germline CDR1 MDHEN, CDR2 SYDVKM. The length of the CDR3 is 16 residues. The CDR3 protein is CASHPVERVRAYEQYF. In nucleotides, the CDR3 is TGTGCCAGCCACCCCGTGGAGAGGGTAAGGGCCTACGAGCAGTACTTC.

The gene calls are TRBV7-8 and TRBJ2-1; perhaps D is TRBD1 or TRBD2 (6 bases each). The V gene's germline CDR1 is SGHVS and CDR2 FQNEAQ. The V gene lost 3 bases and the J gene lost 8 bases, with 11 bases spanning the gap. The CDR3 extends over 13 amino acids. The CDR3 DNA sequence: TGTGCCAGCAGCTTCGGGGGCCGGTATGAGCAGTTCTTC. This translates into CASSFGGRYEQFF.

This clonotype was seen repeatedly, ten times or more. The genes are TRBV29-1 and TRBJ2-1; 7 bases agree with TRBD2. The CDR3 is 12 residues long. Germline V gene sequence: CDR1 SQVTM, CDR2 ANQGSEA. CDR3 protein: CSVGGNYNEQFF. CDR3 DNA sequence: TGCAGTGTGGGGGGGAATTACAATGAGCAGTTCTTC.

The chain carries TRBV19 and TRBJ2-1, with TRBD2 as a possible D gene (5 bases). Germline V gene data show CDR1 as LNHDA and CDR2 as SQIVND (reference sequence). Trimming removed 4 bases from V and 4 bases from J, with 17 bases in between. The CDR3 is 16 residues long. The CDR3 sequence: CASSTPGEQIYNEQFF. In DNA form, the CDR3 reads TGTGCCAGTAGTACTCCCGGGGAGCAGATTTACAATGAGCAGTTCTTC. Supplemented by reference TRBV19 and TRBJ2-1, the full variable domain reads DGGITQSPKYLFRKEGQNVTLSCEQNLNHDAMYWYRQDPGQGLRLIYYSQIVNDFQKGDIAEGYSVSREKKESFPLTVTSAQKNPTAFYLCASSTPGEQIYNEQFFGPGTRLTVL.